In its sample, the clone carrying this T cell receptor beta chain was seen a few times. The germline V and J ends were trimmed by 5 bases and 4 bases, with 3 bases remaining between them. Germline V gene lookup returns CDR1 MNHEY and CDR2 SMNVEV (reference sequence). CDR3 length: 11 amino acids. The data derive from a study of CD8 T cells in Susac syndrome. Random hexamers were used to reverse transcribe the RNA input (0.5 to 1 ug). Each CDR3 protein gets one entry after TCRdb re-called the immunoSEQ multiplex PCR reads with MiXCR. The sample includes about 200,000 distinct CDR3 sequences, 90% to 95% of them seen just once.

The receptor was isolated from a human donor in good health. The sequencing sample was made of CD4+ T cells from PBMCs. The chain links TRBV27 to TRBJ2-1; D remains unclear. CDR3 sequence (DNA): TGTGCCAGCAGTCAATACAATGAGCAGTTCTTC. Translation gives CASSQYNEQFF.